These 29 T cell receptor beta chains originate from one sample sequenced in a study of shared clonotypes between healthy human individuals. The repertoire was sequenced with immunoSEQ multiplex PCR; TCRdb's copy has only in-frame clones and lacks some. The sample holds 2 million to 2.5 million clones, approximately 95% seen once. Source material: naive CD4+ T cells from PBMCs. Stated subset: CD45RA+ positively selected. These TCRs come from a man between 18 and 29 years old in good health. Some clones in this sample may be carry-over from other donors' samples.

The V call is TRBV6-5, the J call TRBJ2-7; 7 bases map to TRBD2. Germline CDR1 MNHEY, CDR2 SVGAGI. V was pared by 0 bases and J by 0 bases, with 5 bases of the junction left unmatched. The CDR3 is 16 residues long. CDR3 residues: CASSYSGGGSSYEQYF. The CDR3 DNA reads TGTGCCAGCAGTTACTCCGGCGGGGGTAGCTCCTACGAGCAGTACTTC.

This sequence joins TRBV7-9 and TRBJ2-7; TRBD1 agrees at 8 bases. Germline CDR1 SEHNR, CDR2 FQNEAQ (reference sequence). J was trimmed by 6 bases and V by 1 base; bases with no gene match: 5. The CDR3 is 14 residues long. Written as DNA, the CDR3 is TGTGCCAGCAGCTTAGTAGGACAGGGCGTCGAGCAGTACTTC. It encodes CASSLVGQGVEQYF.

The genes are TRBV30 and TRBJ2-1; D is unresolved. The CDR3 runs 14 residues. Germline CDR1 is GTSNPN and CDR2 is SVGIG (reference sequence). V was clipped by 0 bases and J by 2 bases, with 8 bases between them. CDR3 region: CAWSVTEAYNEQFF. CDR3 coding DNA: TGTGCCTGGAGTGTGACGGAAGCCTACAATGAGCAGTTCTTC.

In the case of this clone: This CDR3 is also generated by other DNA sequences in the sample. The chain is built from TRBV7-2 and TRBJ1-3; D is unresolved. This CDR3 has 12 residues. The V gene lost 4 bases and the J gene lost 3 bases, with 4 bases spanning the gap. Germline CDR1 SGHTA, CDR2 FQGNSA. DNA of the CDR3: TGTGCCAGCAGCTCCTATGGAAACACCATATATTTT. Translated: CASSSYGNTIYF.

The V and J genes are TRBV28 and TRBJ1-2; 10 bases align to TRBD1. Germline V lookup: CDR1 MDHEN, CDR2 SYDVKM. The CDR3 runs 15 residues. With 5 bases clipped from V and 4 bases from J, the junction kept 7 bases outside the gene matches. CDR3 protein: CASSPRQGARYGYTF. CDR3 coding DNA: TGTGCCAGCAGTCCAAGACAGGGGGCACGCTATGGCTACACCTTC.

V and J are TRBV6-1 and TRBJ1-1; perhaps TRBD1 as D (6 bases). There are 14 residues in the CDR3. Germline CDR1 reads MNHNS; CDR2 reads SASEGT. V was shortened by 2 bases and J by 7 bases, with 14 bases between the two germline ends. The CDR3 nucleotides read TGTGCCAGCAGTGAAATCCGGGGGCGCGGTGAAGCTTTCTTT. This sequence encodes CASSEIRGRGEAFF.

This chain links TRBV5-3 with TRBJ2-3; a possible D gene is TRBD2 (5 bases). TRBV5-3 is recorded as an ORF, its role being uncertain. The CDR3 has 15 residues. Trimming removed 4 bases from V and 0 bases from J, with 12 bases in between. CDR3: CARSPAQRSTDTQYF. The DNA of the CDR3 is TGTGCCAGAAGCCCGGCCCAGCGGAGCACAGATACGCAGTATTTT.

The V gene is TRBV5-1, the J gene TRBJ2-6, with TRBD1 matching over 7 bases. J gave up 2 bases and V 0 bases, and 5 bases lay outside the gene matches. Germline values: CDR1 SGHRS, CDR2 YFSETQ. The CDR3 is 17 residues long. CDR3 coding DNA: TGCGCCAGCAGCTTGGGACAGGGTTCCGCTGGGGCCAACGTCCTGACTTTC. It yields the protein CASSLGQGSAGANVLTF.

CDR3 sequence: CASSLGGPAGYTF. Here the CDR3 DNA reads TGTGCCAGCAGCTTGGGAGGACCGGCTGGCTACACCTTC. The chain joins TRBV5-6 to TRBJ1-2; D gene ambiguous. The CDR3 extends over 13 amino acids. CDR1 is SGHDT, CDR2 YYEEEE, per germline. Trimming took 0 bases from V and 7 from J, leaving 10 bases between them.

The rearrangement uses TRBV4-3 and TRBJ2-1, with 13 bases identical to TRBD2. The V gene's germline CDR1 is LGHNA and CDR2 YSLEER. The CDR3 length is 18 residues. Trimming took 3 bases from V and 7 from J; bases not matched to a gene: 12. The CDR3 reads CASSQGETTSGRLNEQFF. The DNA of the CDR3 is TGCGCCAGCAGCCAGGGCGAGACGACTAGCGGGAGGTTGAATGAGCAGTTCTTC.

Concerning this clone: Different DNA sequences within this sample yield the same CDR3. This rearrangement joins TRBV20-1 to TRBJ2-3, with D unclear. Looked up from germline, CDR1 is DFQATT and CDR2 is SNEGSKA (reference sequence). This CDR3 has 11 residues. V lost 5 bases, J lost 3 bases, and 6 bases lay in between. The CDR3 spells CSAGRTDTQYF. In DNA, the CDR3 is TGCAGTGCTGGCCGAACAGATACGCAGTATTTT.

This rearrangement joins TRBV6-5 to TRBJ2-7; TRBD1 matches 8 bases. The CDR3 consists of 14 residues. After removal of 5 bases from V and 3 bases from J, the junction contained 6 bases not matched to a gene. Germline V gene lookup returns CDR1 MNHEY and CDR2 SVGAGI. The CDR3 DNA follows: TGTGCCAGCAGTCGCACCGGGACAGGCTACGAGCAGTACTTC. Its translation: CASSRTGTGYEQYF.

CDR3 in DNA: TGTGCCAGCTCACCGGCGCCTAGCCGACACAATGAGCAGTTCTTC. It yields the protein CASSPAPSRHNEQFF. The rearrangement uses TRBV18 and TRBJ2-1, with D possibly TRBD2 on 5 matching bases. V lost 3 bases, J lost 5 bases, and 14 bases lay in between. The CDR3 loop spans 15 amino acids. The germline CDR1 and CDR2 sequences are KGHSH and LQKENI.

DNA for the CDR3: TGTGCCAGCAGAGAGACCGGGACTCCGAAGGGAGATACGCAGTATTTT. Translated: CASRETGTPKGDTQYF. The chain has TRBV6-4 and TRBJ2-3; TRBD2 might be the D (6 bases). The V and J ends lost 6 bases and 5 bases respectively, with 21 bases between them. Germline assignment: CDR1 MRHNA and CDR2 SNTAGT. The CDR3 totals 16 residues.

Only a few counts were recorded for this clone. The CDR3: CAIRERVDGNQPQHF. CDR3 coding DNA: TGTGCCATCAGGGAAAGGGTTGATGGCAATCAGCCCCAGCATTTT. This chain joins TRBV10-3 and TRBJ1-5; unclear D gene. Trimming removed 6 bases at V and 2 bases at J, with 14 bases between. This CDR3 is 15 amino acids long. From germline, CDR1 is ENHRY and CDR2 SYGVKD.

The chain uses TRBV4-2 and TRBJ2-6, with D unresolved. The CDR3 runs to 16 residues. Germline lookup yields CDR1 LGHNA and CDR2 YNFKEQ. Between the trimmed V and J ends, which lost 0 bases and 8 bases, there was a span of 14 bases. The CDR3 is CASSQESGPVTNVLTF. CDR3 coding DNA: TGTGCCAGCAGCCAAGAATCCGGTCCTGTGACCAACGTCCTGACTTTC.

This chain joins TRBV9 and TRBJ2-7, with 7 bases identical to TRBD1. The CDR3 loop spans 15 amino acids. With 3 bases clipped from V and 2 bases from J, the junction kept 8 bases outside the gene matches. The germline V gene has CDR1 SGDLS and CDR2 YYNGEE. The CDR3 region is CASSDRQGWAYEQYF. The CDR3 nucleotides read TGTGCCAGCAGCGACCGACAGGGATGGGCCTACGAGCAGTACTTC.

Notes on this clone: The same CDR3 also results from other DNA sequences found in this sample. The rearrangement links TRBV30 to TRBJ1-5; 7 positions agree with TRBD1. The germline V gene encodes CDR1 GTSNPN and CDR2 SVGIG (reference sequence). Germline trimming cut 0 bases from V and 1 base from J; bases unmatched to any gene: 3. The CDR3 spans 15 residues. Here the CDR3 reads CAWSVAGGSNQPQHF. The CDR3 coding sequence is TGTGCCTGGAGTGTAGCAGGGGGAAGCAATCAGCCCCAGCATTTT. Variable domain in full (rest from reference TRBV30 and TRBJ1-5): SQTIHQWPATLVQPVGSPLSLECTVEGTSNPNLYWYRQAAGRGLQLLFYSVGIGQISSEVPQNLSASRPQDRQFILSSKKLLLSDSGFYLCAWSVAGGSNQPQHFGDGTRLSIL.

This chain uses TRBV18 with TRBJ2-7; tentatively, D is TRBD1 or TRBD2 (5 bases each). From germline, CDR1 is KGHSH and CDR2 LQKENI. V was trimmed by 3 bases and J by 4 bases, leaving 16 bases between them. The length of the CDR3 is 15 residues. CDR3 protein: CASSPGTNGGYEQYF. The CDR3 DNA follows: TGTGCCAGCTCACCGGGGACCAATGGGGGTTACGAGCAGTACTTC.

Comments on this clone: This CDR3 is also generated by other DNA sequences in the sample. The V and J genes are TRBV7-8 and TRBJ2-1; no reliable D call. Germline V gene sequence: CDR1 SGHVS, CDR2 FQNEAQ. V gave up 0 bases and J gave up 9 bases, with 3 bases separating them. CDR3 length: 11 residues. The CDR3 DNA reads as TGTGCCAGCAGCTTAGCGGGTGAGCAGTTCTTC. Its protein product is CASSLAGEQFF. The full variable domain, rest sourced from reference TRBV7-8 and TRBJ2-1, is GAGVSQSPRYKVAKRGQDVALRCDPISGHVSLFWYQQALGQGPEFLTYFQNEAQLDKSGLPSDRFFAERPEGSVSTLKIQRTQQEDSAVYLCASSLAGEQFFGPGTRLTVL.

This clone is a singleton in its sample. The chain carries TRBV7-8 and TRBJ2-3; 7 bases map to TRBD1. The CDR3 runs to 15 residues. The junction had 6 bases not matched to a gene; V was cut back by 5 bases and J by 1 base. From germline, CDR1 is SGHVS and CDR2 FQNEAQ. The CDR3, as DNA: TGTGCCAGCAGCACCCGACAGGGCGGCACAGATACGCAGTATTTT. It translates to CASSTRQGGTDTQYF.

The table lists this clone with a few counts. The CDR3 is CASSLLAGGEETQYF. The CDR3 DNA follows: TGTGCCAGCAGCTTGCTAGCGGGAGGGGAAGAGACCCAGTACTTC. This chain links TRBV5-4 with TRBJ2-5, with TRBD2 matching 12 bases. CDR3 length equals 15 residues. Germline V CDR1 and CDR2: SGHNT, YYREEE (reference sequence). Losses at the gene ends were 1 base for V and 3 bases for J; bases not matched to a gene: 1.

V is TRBV5-1 and J is TRBJ2-3; no clear D. This CDR3 spans 15 amino acids. V was cut by 0 bases and J by 0 bases, with 8 bases left in between. Germline CDR1 and CDR2: SGHRS and YFSETQ. CDR3 region: CASSLDLPSTDTQYF. As DNA, the CDR3 is TGCGCCAGCAGCTTGGACCTACCCAGCACAGATACGCAGTATTTT.

The chain has TRBV11-2 and TRBJ2-3, with D tentatively TRBD2 (5 bases). From germline, CDR1 is SGHAT and CDR2 FQNNGV. This CDR3 has 16 amino acids. V lost 4 bases to trimming and J lost 0 bases, with 14 bases between them. The CDR3 loop reads CASSSVRGPSTDTQYF. In nucleotides, the CDR3 is TGTGCCAGCAGCTCTGTCCGCGGGCCAAGCACAGATACGCAGTATTTT. Supplemented by reference TRBV11-2 and TRBJ2-3, the full variable domain reads EAGVAQSPRYKIIEKRQSVAFWCNPISGHATLYWYQQILGQGPKLLIQFQNNGVVDDSQLPKDRFSAERLKGVDSTLKIQPAKLEDSAVYLCASSSVRGPSTDTQYFGPGTRLTVL.

The chain recombines TRBV5-1 with TRBJ2-3; D gene unclear. V lost 0 bases and J lost 4, with 15 bases in between. The CDR3 consists of 16 residues. Looked up from germline, CDR1 is SGHRS and CDR2 is YFSETQ. The CDR3 sequence is CASSLGTGSIPDTQYF. For the CDR3, the DNA is TGCGCCAGCAGCTTGGGCACGGGCTCCATCCCAGATACGCAGTATTTT.

This clone occurred once. The rearrangement links TRBV7-2 to TRBJ2-3; tentative D call: TRBD2 (5 bases). V was cut by 1 base and J by 1 base, with 12 bases left in between. The CDR3 covers 16 residues. The germline V gene encodes CDR1 SGHTA and CDR2 FQGNSA. Written as DNA, the CDR3 is TGTGCCAGCAGCTTAGGAGCGGCACATCGCACAGATACGCAGTATTTT. Amino acid sequence: CASSLGAAHRTDTQYF.

The chain employs TRBV28 and TRBJ2-1; TRBD2 agrees at 7 bases. V shed 5 bases, J shed 0 bases, and the junction held 4 bases outside the gene matches. Germline V CDR1 and CDR2: MDHEN, SYDVKM. The CDR3 contains 15 residues. The CDR3 spells CASSLTSSSYNEQFF. CDR3 DNA: TGTGCCAGCAGTCTGACTAGCAGCTCCTACAATGAGCAGTTCTTC.

The V call is TRBV5-1, the J call TRBJ1-4, with 9 bases lining up with TRBD1. The CDR3 loop spans 19 amino acids. V lost 3 bases and J lost 0; bases outside the gene matches: 12. Germline V gene sequence: CDR1 SGHRS, CDR2 YFSETQ. CDR3 bases: TGCGCCAGCAGCTCACCGCCGGGACAGGGAATGGCAACTAATGAAAAACTGTTTTTT. Amino acid sequence: CASSSPPGQGMATNEKLFF.

The chain uses TRBV9 and TRBJ1-4; 8 bases map to TRBD1. Germline loops: CDR1 SGDLS, CDR2 YYNGEE. The ends lost 4 bases at V and 6 bases at J; junction bases unmatched: 8. This CDR3 contains 15 residues. The chain's CDR3 is CASSNSDRGDEKLFF. The CDR3 DNA reads TGTGCCAGCAGCAACTCCGACAGGGGCGATGAAAAACTGTTTTTT. Based on the CDR3 plus reference TRBV9 and TRBJ1-4, the full variable domain is DSGVTQTPKHLITATGQRVTLRCSPRSGDLSVYWYQQSLDQGLQFLIQYYNGEERAKGNILERFSAQQFPDLHSELNLSSLELGDSALYFCASSNSDRGDEKLFFGSGTQLSVL.